The TCR beta chain described here comes from a study of neoadjuvant anti-PD-1 for oral cavity cancer. At the level of the study: Non-progressing patients received a fourth nivolumab dose near day 43, then surgery on days 50-56.

Time point meaning: after neoadjuvant nivolumab, at surgical resection. The V gene's germline CDR1 is MNHEY and CDR2 SMNVEV (reference sequence). Trimming removed 6 bases at V and 0 bases at J, with 12 bases between. This CDR3 is 16 amino acids long. Measured with immunoSEQ multiplex PCR; TCRdb has only the in-frame clones, and not every one. The table includes around 67,000 clones, about 90% detected once. A note on this clone: Its antigen remains unidentified.

Study-level points and caveats: After neoadjuvant nivolumab, PBMC T cell clonality was significantly higher in non-responders than responders.

The genes are TRBV27 and TRBJ1-6, with a weak D call TRBD1 (5 bases). The TCR originated in a person between 40 and 79 years old with oral cavity squamous cell carcinoma. The sample was PBMCs, taken after nivolumab (anti-PD-1) treatment. This CDR3 reads CASRSTDISYNSPLHF. The CDR3 nucleotides read TGTGCCAGCAGATCAACGGACATCTCCTATAATTCACCCCTCCACTTT.